This TCR beta chain was sequenced in a study of regulatory T cells in long-lasting Graves disease. In its sample, this clonotype was seen many times. Library construction for TCR beta used iRepertoire HTBI primers and Arm-PCR of CDR3 regions. TCRdb processed the multiplex PCR reads anew with MiXCR; each CDR3 protein has one entry. The sample records fewer than 550,000 distinct CDR3 sequences, around 16% being singletons. V lost 5 bases and J 4 bases, leaving 8 bases between the germline ends. The CDR3 length is 12 residues. Described time point: newly diagnosed GD, antithyroid drugs for less than 3 months. From PBMCs, RNA was extracted and then used to make the TCR library. These sequences were also reported in another study, on T cells in Graves' hyperthyroidism and ophthalmopathy.

The chain couples TRBV12-3 or TRBV12-4 to TRBJ1-2; D unclear. The receptor was derived from a woman aged 35-65 years with Graves disease. The specimen comprised peripheral blood mononuclear cells (PBMCs), sampled at new diagnosis, from a patient treated with antithyroid drugs. This CDR3 reads CASSHSSYGYTF. CDR3 DNA: TGTGCCAGCAGTCACTCATCCTATGGCTACACCTTC.